The 27 T cell receptor beta chains reported below all come from one sample, sequenced in a study of cytomegalovirus exposure and HLA in healthy donors. With 60 Vbeta and 13 Jbeta primers, the PCR was carried out. Data came from immunoSEQ multiplex PCR; TCRdb stores just in-frame clones and leaves some out. The data contain over 140,000 clones, 75% to 85% of them singletons. Sequences were obtained from PBMCs. The receptors derive from a man aged 45-65 years in good health and CMV-seronegative.

The CDR3 bases are TGTGCCAGTAGTATAGCGGGAGGTACAGAGACCCAGTACTTC. It is translated as CASSIAGGTETQYF. The chain links TRBV19 to TRBJ2-5; TRBD2 aligns across 7 bases. The CDR3 loop spans 14 amino acids. Germline lookup yields CDR1 LNHDA and CDR2 SQIVND (reference sequence). The V and J ends lost 1 base and 4 bases, in that order; junction bases with no gene match: 3.

The J gene is TRBJ2-3, the V gene TRBV11-3; D is possibly TRBD2 (6 bases). V dropped 8 bases and J dropped 1 base, with 13 bases sitting between them. The CDR3 is 14 amino acids. The germline gives CDR1 SGHNT, CDR2 YENEEA. CDR3 nucleotides: TGTGCCAGCGATCGGCGGGGTGGCACAGATACGCAGTATTTT. Its protein is CASDRRGGTDTQYF.

V is TRBV19 and J is TRBJ1-6; TRBD1 is a possible D gene (5 bases). This CDR3 contains 16 residues. The V gene's germline CDR1 is LNHDA and CDR2 SQIVND (reference sequence). Trimming shortened V by 5 bases and J by 7 bases, and 18 bases separated the two germline ends. CDR3 bases: TGTGCCAGTAGTCCCCGGGGAAGGGGAGGGAATTCACCCCTCCACTTT. This gives the protein CASSPRGRGGNSPLHF. Full variable domain (missing parts from reference TRBV19 and TRBJ1-6): DGGITQSPKYLFRKEGQNVTLSCEQNLNHDAMYWYRQDPGQGLRLIYYSQIVNDFQKGDIAEGYSVSREKKESFPLTVTSAQKNPTAFYLCASSPRGRGGNSPLHFGNGTRLTVT.

The chain has TRBV7-3 and TRBJ2-1; no clear D gene. The CDR3 runs 14 residues. CDR1 SGHTA and CDR2 FQGTGA come from the germline V gene. Trimming stripped 4 bases from V and 1 base from J, with 8 bases between. CDR3 residues: CASSSSMSYNEQFF. The DNA for the CDR3 is TGTGCCAGCAGCTCCTCTATGTCCTACAATGAGCAGTTCTTC.

This clone was seen more than once but under ten times. The gene calls are TRBV12-5 and TRBJ1-3, with a tentative D call TRBD1 (5 bases). There are 15 residues in the CDR3. V lost 3 bases and J 0 bases, leaving 9 bases between the germline ends. Germline CDR1 reads LGHNT; CDR2 reads FRNRAP. CDR3 loop: CASGFGQVSGNTIYF. The CDR3 nucleotides read TGTGCTAGTGGTTTCGGACAAGTCTCTGGAAACACCATATATTTT.

The gene calls are TRBV6-5 and TRBJ2-1; tentatively, D is TRBD1 (5 bases). The germline CDR1 and CDR2 sequences are MNHEY and SVGAGI. Trimming cost V 4 bases and J 9 bases, with 10 bases left between them. There are 12 residues in the CDR3. CDR3 bases: TGTGCCAGCAGTTCAGGGTCCCGTGAGCAGTTCTTC. Its protein is CASSSGSREQFF.

The chain links TRBV5-4 to TRBJ1-4, with D hard to call. The germline CDR1 and CDR2 sequences are SGHNT and YYREEE (reference sequence). This CDR3 spans 16 amino acids. Trimming stripped 0 bases from V and 0 bases from J, with 9 bases between. The CDR3 is CASSLAEKTTNEKLFF. DNA for the CDR3: TGTGCCAGCAGCTTGGCCGAGAAGACAACTAATGAAAAACTGTTTTTT.

The chain carries TRBV5-4 and TRBJ1-2, with 8 nucleotides matching TRBD1. Germline V lookup: CDR1 SGHNT, CDR2 YYREEE (reference sequence). V trimming: 0 bases; J trimming: 6 bases; junction bases outside the gene matches: 7. The CDR3 runs 15 residues. CDR3 amino acids: CASSLAPRGRNGYTF. Here the CDR3 DNA reads TGTGCCAGCAGCTTGGCACCCAGGGGGCGGAATGGCTACACCTTC.

This chain uses TRBV19 with TRBJ2-3, with D hard to call. CDR1 and CDR2 (germline): LNHDA, SQIVND (reference sequence). The germline V and J ends were trimmed by 1 base and 7 bases, with 6 bases remaining between them. The length of the CDR3 is 12 residues. The CDR3 bases are TGTGCCAGTAGTATAGCGGAGCATACGCAGTATTTT. Translating gives CASSIAEHTQYF.

The chain links TRBV27 to TRBJ1-4, with 7 nucleotides matching TRBD1. This CDR3 is built from 13 residues. The V gene end was trimmed by 5 bases and the J gene end by 8 bases; junction bases not matched to a gene: 5. Germline CDR1 and CDR2: MNHEY and SMNVEV (reference sequence). CDR3 DNA sequence: TGTGCCAGCAGTAATGGGGACAGAGAAAAACTGTTTTTT. Translated, it gives CASSNGDREKLFF.

The V gene is TRBV7-9, the J gene TRBJ2-7; D gene unclear. Trimming shortened V by 5 bases and J by 5 bases, and 7 bases separated the two germline ends. The CDR3 has 11 amino acids. CDR1 is SEHNR and CDR2 is FQNEAQ in the germline V gene (reference sequence). CDR3 coding DNA: TGTGCCAGCAGCCCTAGTCACGAGCAGTACTTC. This encodes CASSPSHEQYF. Drawing the rest from reference TRBV7-9 and TRBJ2-7, the complete variable domain is DTGVSQNPRHKITKRGQNVTFRCDPISEHNRLYWYRQTLGQGPEFLTYFQNEAQLEKSRLLSDRFSAERPKGSFSTLEIQRTEQGDSAMYLCASSPSHEQYFGPGTRLTVT.

This sequence joins TRBV11-3 and TRBJ1-1; D possibly corresponds to TRBD1 (6 bases). V was trimmed by 1 base and J by 1 base, leaving 7 bases between them. The CDR3 spans 14 residues. In germline, CDR1 is SGHNT, CDR2 YENEEA. The CDR3 here is CASSLGRGNTEAFF. CDR3 bases: TGTGCCAGCAGCTTAGGCAGGGGGAACACTGAAGCTTTCTTT.

The V and J genes are TRBV9 and TRBJ2-1; 14 bases align to TRBD2. The CDR3 sequence is 14 residues long. Germline V gene sequence: CDR1 SGDLS, CDR2 YYNGEE. V shed 6 bases and J 9 bases; nucleotides not matched to a gene: 5. CDR3 region: CASMGTSGSGEQFF. The CDR3 nucleotides are TGTGCCAGCATGGGGACTAGCGGGAGTGGTGAGCAGTTCTTC.

J is TRBJ1-1 and V is TRBV30; no firm D call. Per germline, CDR1 GTSNPN and CDR2 SVGIG (reference sequence). V was shortened by 2 bases and J by 5 bases, with 9 bases between the two germline ends. The CDR3 extends over 12 amino acids. The CDR3 spells CAWSPSRTEAFF. Written as DNA, the CDR3 is TGTGCCTGGAGTCCTTCACGGACTGAAGCTTTCTTT.

V is TRBV5-4 and J is TRBJ1-1; the match to TRBD1 covers 9 bases. V lost 4 bases to trimming and J lost 5 bases; unmatched junction nucleotides: 6. The V gene's germline CDR1 is SGHNT and CDR2 YYREEE (reference sequence). The CDR3 extends over 14 amino acids. CDR3 DNA sequence: TGTGCCAGCAGCCTCGGACAGGGGAGGACTGAAGCTTTCTTT. This translates into CASSLGQGRTEAFF.

The CDR3 sequence is CASRAGGYTGELFF. CDR3 in DNA: TGTGCCAGCAGGGCTGGGGGGTACACCGGGGAGCTGTTTTTT. The rearrangement joins TRBV7-2 to TRBJ2-2; D might be TRBD2 (6 bases). Per germline, CDR1 SGHTA and CDR2 FQGNSA. Trimming removed 6 bases at V and 3 bases at J, with 11 bases between. This CDR3 has 14 amino acids.

The V call is TRBV9, the J call TRBJ2-3, with 8 nucleotides matching TRBD1. The V segment lost 6 bases and the J segment 4 bases; nucleotides outside the gene matches: 7. The germline V gene encodes CDR1 SGDLS and CDR2 YYNGEE. The CDR3 sequence is 14 residues long. CDR3 nucleotide sequence: TGTGCCAGCACCAAGGACAGGGTGGCAGATACGCAGTATTTT. Its translation: CASTKDRVADTQYF.

The CDR3 reads CASSEALGRIGEQYF. In nucleotides, the CDR3 is TGTGCCAGCAGTGAAGCTTTGGGGCGCATTGGGGAGCAGTACTTC. The chain combines TRBV6-1 with TRBJ2-7, with a tentative D call TRBD1 (5 bases). Germline CDR1 and CDR2: MNHNS and SASEGT. V was pared by 0 bases and J by 7 bases, with 16 bases between. This CDR3 has 15 amino acids.

This sequence joins TRBV15 and TRBJ2-1; 10 nucleotides line up with TRBD1. CDR1 and CDR2 (germline): LNHNV, YYDKDF (reference sequence). Unmatched junction bases numbered 3, after V lost 1 base and J lost 3 bases. The CDR3 covers 16 residues. The CDR3 region has the DNA TGTGCCACCAGCAGAGCGGGGACAGGGGTCTACAATGAGCAGTTCTTC. Its translation: CATSRAGTGVYNEQFF.

The chain uses TRBV2 and TRBJ2-3, with TRBD2 matching over 12 bases. The CDR3 sequence is 15 residues long. V trimming: 2 bases; J trimming: 4 bases; junction bases outside the gene matches: 1. From germline, CDR1 is SNHLY and CDR2 FYNNEI. CDR3 residues: CASSELAGGPDTQYF. The CDR3 region has the DNA TGTGCCAGCAGTGAACTAGCGGGGGGGCCAGATACGCAGTATTTT.

The chain joins TRBV7-2 to TRBJ1-5; perhaps TRBD1 as D (5 bases). Looked up from germline, CDR1 is SGHTA and CDR2 is FQGNSA. V lost 3 bases to trimming and J lost 5 bases, with 11 bases between them. The CDR3 is made up of 14 amino acids. CDR3 sequence reads: CASSLWGGDQPQHF. The CDR3 nucleotides are TGTGCCAGCAGCTTGTGGGGGGGGGATCAGCCCCAGCATTTT.

CDR3 loop: CASSIDRGHNEQFF. The CDR3 region has the DNA TGTGCCAGCAGCATTGACAGGGGCCACAATGAGCAGTTCTTC. The chain links TRBV9 to TRBJ2-1, with 8 bases aligning to TRBD1. J gave up 5 bases and V 4 bases, and 5 bases lay outside the gene matches. The germline gives CDR1 SGDLS, CDR2 YYNGEE. This CDR3 has 14 residues.

The rearrangement joins TRBV30 to TRBJ1-5; 7 bases align to TRBD1. CDR1 and CDR2 from the germline V gene are GTSNPN and SVGIG (reference sequence). The V gene end was trimmed by 3 bases and the J gene end by 2 bases; junction bases not matched to a gene: 4. This CDR3 region has 14 residues. CDR3 amino acids: CAWSGTVGNQPQHF. As DNA, the CDR3 is TGTGCCTGGAGCGGGACAGTGGGCAATCAGCCCCAGCATTTT.

The rearrangement links TRBV6-6 to TRBJ2-3, with D perhaps matching TRBD2 (5 bases). The CDR3 totals 16 residues. V lost 6 bases and J 2 bases, leaving 18 bases between the germline ends. Germline V lookup: CDR1 MNHNY, CDR2 SVGAGI (reference sequence). The CDR3 nucleotides are TGTGCCAGCAGCCCGATGAGGGAACCGTTCACAGATACGCAGTATTTT. This codes for CASSPMREPFTDTQYF.

The genes are TRBV27 and TRBJ2-2, with D perhaps TRBD2 (6 bases). V was clipped by 4 bases and J by 4 bases, with 7 bases between them. This CDR3 is 13 amino acids long. CDR1 MNHEY and CDR2 SMNVEV come from the germline V gene (reference sequence). CDR3: CASSSGGTGELFF. CDR3 DNA sequence: TGTGCCAGCAGTTCCGGGGGCACCGGGGAGCTGTTTTTT.

This rearrangement joins TRBV19 to TRBJ2-1; 11 nucleotides agree with TRBD2. Germline V gives CDR1 LNHDA, CDR2 SQIVND (reference sequence). There are 15 residues in the CDR3. Trimming took 5 bases from V and 7 from J; bases not matched to a gene: 7. CDR3 protein: CASSDWTSGLNEQFF. The DNA of the CDR3 is TGTGCCAGTAGTGATTGGACTAGCGGGTTGAATGAGCAGTTCTTC.

The J gene is TRBJ2-1, the V gene TRBV7-8; D is perhaps TRBD2 (6 bases). Deletions cut 0 bases from V and 9 bases from J, with 24 bases between. The CDR3 is made up of 18 amino acids. CDR1 and CDR2 from the germline V gene are SGHVS and FQNEAQ. CDR3 in amino acids: CASSLAGKELTGASEQFF. CDR3 bases: TGTGCCAGCAGCTTAGCAGGCAAAGAACTTACGGGAGCATCTGAGCAGTTCTTC. Drawing the rest from reference TRBV7-8 and TRBJ2-1, the complete variable domain is GAGVSQSPRYKVAKRGQDVALRCDPISGHVSLFWYQQALGQGPEFLTYFQNEAQLDKSGLPSDRFFAERPEGSVSTLKIQRTQQEDSAVYLCASSLAGKELTGASEQFFGPGTRLTVL.